Sequencing of this T cell receptor beta chain was carried out in a study of T-cell memory formation after mild COVID-19. Whole-study results and caveats: Pre-infection memory harbored some responding clones, suggesting cross-reactive memory joined. Clones that contracted from day 15 to 85 had balanced CD4/CD8; later expanders were CD4+ biased.

The authors produced TCR alpha and TCR beta cDNA libraries with sample barcodes and UMIs by 5'RACE using constant-segment primers. In TCRdb, the 5' RACE reads were re-called with MiXCR into one record per CDR3 protein. The top ten clones hold 30% to 35% of a sample with more than 75,000 distinct CDR3 sequences, approximately 15% of them seen once. The germline CDR1 and CDR2 sequences are MNHNY and SVGAGI (reference sequence). The V end was cut by 10 bases, the J end by 3 bases, with 16 bases between. This CDR3 contains 13 residues. Points on this clonotype: Its antigen remains unknown.

The gene calls are TRBV6-6 and TRBJ2-7, with TRBD1 as a possible D gene (6 bases). This clonotype was sampled from an adult woman who had mild COVID-19 (a few samples of this study predate the infection). Cell type and time point are not known. Sequencing used PBMCs or a T cell subset sorted from them (not recorded which). The CDR3, as DNA: TGTGCCACCGAAGAATACAGGGACTACGAGCAGTACTTC. Its protein product is CATEEYRDYEQYF.